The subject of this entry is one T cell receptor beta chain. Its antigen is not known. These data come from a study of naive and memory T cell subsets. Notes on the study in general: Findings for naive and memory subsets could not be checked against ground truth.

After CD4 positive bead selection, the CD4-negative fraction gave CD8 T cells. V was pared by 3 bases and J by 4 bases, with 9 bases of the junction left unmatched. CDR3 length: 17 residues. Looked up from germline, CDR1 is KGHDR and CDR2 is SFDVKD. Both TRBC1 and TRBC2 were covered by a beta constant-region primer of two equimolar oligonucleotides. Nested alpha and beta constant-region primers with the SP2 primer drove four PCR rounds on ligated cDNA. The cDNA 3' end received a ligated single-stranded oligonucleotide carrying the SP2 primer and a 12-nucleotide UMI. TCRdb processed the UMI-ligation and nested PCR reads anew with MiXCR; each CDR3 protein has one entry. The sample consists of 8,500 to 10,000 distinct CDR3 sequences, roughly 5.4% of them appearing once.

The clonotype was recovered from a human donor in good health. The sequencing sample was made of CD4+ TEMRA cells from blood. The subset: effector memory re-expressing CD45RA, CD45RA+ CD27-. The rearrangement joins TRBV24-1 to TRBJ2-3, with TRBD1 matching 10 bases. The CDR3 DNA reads TGTGCCACCAGTGATGCTCGCCGGACAGGGGGGCCAGATACGCAGTATTTT. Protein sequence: CATSDARRTGGPDTQYF.